These 5 T cell receptor beta chains were all obtained from the same sample, sequenced in a study of monozygotic twins with cystic fibrosis (dated by TCRdb to the early 2020s). The library came from the immunoSEQ multiplex PCR assay. TCRdb holds this immuneACCESS table with in-frame rearrangements only. Some clones are missing; in checked studies, unresolved V genes explain under half, and the rest has no known cause. This sample is represented by some 14,000 clones; 75% to 90% of them were singletons. The ten largest clones take up 0.73% of the sample. Sequenced input: blood. All receptors derive from a boy aged 5-17 years with cystic fibrosis.

The chain couples TRBV5-1 to TRBJ1-1; D ambiguous. The CDR3 runs 14 residues. Trimming left V 0 bases short and J 6 bases short, with 12 bases between. CDR1 is SGHRS, CDR2 YFSETQ, per germline. The CDR3 reads CASSLAVEGSEAFF. The CDR3 DNA follows: TGCGCCAGCAGCTTGGCCGTCGAAGGCTCTGAAGCTTTCTTT.

The genes are TRBV6-1 and TRBJ2-4, with D unclear. Deletions cut 5 bases from V and 9 bases from J, with 20 bases between. There are 15 residues in the CDR3. CDR1 is MNHNS and CDR2 is SASEGT in the germline V gene. The CDR3 region is CASSTSMGGSSIQYF. The CDR3 DNA reads TGTGCCAGCAGTACTTCCATGGGTGGATCAAGCATTCAGTACTTC.

The V gene is TRBV5-1, the J gene TRBJ2-1; D is tentatively TRBD1 or TRBD2 (5 bases each). Germline CDR1 and CDR2: SGHRS and YFSETQ. The V and J ends lost 0 bases and 10 bases respectively, with 11 bases between them. The CDR3 length is 13 residues. CDR3 nucleotides: TGCGCCAGCAGCTTGGTGGGGGAGTACGAGCAGTTCTTC. Its protein product is CASSLVGEYEQFF.

The chain uses TRBV11-3 and TRBJ1-1; D not resolved. The ends were cut back, 5 bases at V and 3 bases at J, with 10 bases in the middle. Germline-derived CDR1 and CDR2 are SGHNT and YENEEA. This CDR3 region has 13 residues. CDR3 in DNA: TGTGCCAGCAGCCGGCTGTGGGACACTGAAGCTTTCTTT. Translating it yields CASSRLWDTEAFF.

The chain recombines TRBV5-1 with TRBJ1-2; 9 nucleotides match TRBD1. CDR1 and CDR2 from the germline V gene are SGHRS and YFSETQ. Unmatched junction bases numbered 9, after V lost 0 bases and J lost 3 bases. The CDR3 consists of 17 residues. In DNA, the CDR3 is TGCGCCAGCAGCTTGGGTATAACAGGGGGCGCAGACTATGGCTACACCTTC. It yields the protein CASSLGITGGADYGYTF.